This T cell receptor beta chain derives from a study of T-cell reconstitution after alpha-beta-depleted transplantation in children. For TCRbeta, the library was prepared with unique molecular identifiers. TCRdb analysed the PCR reads with MiXCR anew, one entry per CDR3 protein. The repertoire holds 120,000 or so distinct CDR3 sequences, with under 30% as singletons. This clonotype has ten or more counts. Trimming stripped 4 bases from V and 3 bases from J, with 13 bases between. The CDR3 spans 14 residues. CDR1 and CDR2 from the germline V gene are SGHRS and YFSETQ. The rearrangement uses TRBV5-1 and TRBJ1-2, with D possibly TRBD1 on 5 matching bases. This sequence originates from a male patient aged 2-9 years who had a stem cell transplant for chronic granulomatous disease, so the T cells may come from the graft donor. The material was PBMCs, mostly from graft donor cells, obtained 180 days after TCRalphabeta/CD19-depleted stem cell transplant. The CDR3 loop reads CASSLGARDYGYTF. The CDR3 DNA follows: TGCGCCAGCAGCCTCGGGGCGCGGGACTATGGCTACACCTTC.